What follows are 27 T cell receptor beta chains derived from one specimen sequenced in a study of STAT5B mutations in CD4+ large granular lymphocyte leukemia. Data came from immunoSEQ multiplex PCR; TCRdb stores just in-frame clones and leaves some out. This sample carries some 29,000 clones, more than 60% of them seen once, and the ten largest clones take 1.1%. Specimen: CD4+ T cells from blood buffy coats. Source of these receptors: a human donor in good health.

The chain couples TRBV7-2 to TRBJ1-2, with D hard to call. Germline V gene sequence: CDR1 SGHTA, CDR2 FQGNSA. The V end lost 4 bases, the J end lost 10 bases, and 22 bases lay between the germline ends. This CDR3 contains 15 residues. The CDR3 protein is CASSSRTDPRIPYTF. CDR3 nucleotides: TGTGCCAGCAGCTCACGGACTGACCCCCGAATTCCCTACACCTTC.

This chain joins TRBV11-2 and TRBJ2-3, with 9 bases aligning to TRBD2. CDR3 length equals 15 residues. Trimming removed 4 bases from V and 2 bases from J; junction bases left unmatched: 4. CDR1 and CDR2 (germline): SGHAT, FQNNGV. CDR3 coding DNA: TGTGCCAGCAGCTCTAGCGGGGCGGTCACAGATACGCAGTATTTT. Residues: CASSSSGAVTDTQYF.

This chain uses TRBV11-2 with TRBJ2-1, with TRBD2 identical over 11 bases. Germline V gives CDR1 SGHAT, CDR2 FQNNGV. The CDR3 spans 15 residues. The V gene end was trimmed by 7 bases and the J gene end by 7 bases; junction bases not matched to a gene: 9. The CDR3 region is CASTKTSGTVNEQFF. The DNA for the CDR3 is TGTGCCAGCACCAAGACTAGCGGGACAGTGAATGAGCAGTTCTTC.

This chain connects TRBV27 to TRBJ2-2, with TRBD2 matching over 9 bases. V lost 2 bases and J lost 4; bases outside the gene matches: 2. Germline-derived CDR1 and CDR2 are MNHEY and SMNVEV (reference sequence). This CDR3 is built from 15 residues. CDR3 residues: CASSLQAGGTGELFF. The CDR3 DNA sequence: TGTGCCAGCAGTTTACAAGCGGGAGGCACCGGGGAGCTGTTTTTT.

The J gene is TRBJ2-3, the V gene TRBV7-8; D remains unclear. The CDR3 is made up of 14 amino acids. In germline, CDR1 is SGHVS, CDR2 FQNEAQ. V lost 0 bases to trimming and J lost 2 bases, with 6 bases between them. CDR3 in amino acids: CASSLAHSTDTQYF. The CDR3 DNA reads TGTGCCAGCAGCTTAGCCCACTCCACAGATACGCAGTATTTT.

The CDR3 is CASSLQGGETGELFF. In DNA form, the CDR3 reads TGTGCCAGCAGCTTACAGGGAGGAGAAACCGGGGAGCTGTTTTTT. The chain employs TRBV7-3 and TRBJ2-2, with TRBD2 as a possible D gene (6 bases). Germline lookup yields CDR1 SGHTA and CDR2 FQGTGA. The CDR3 length is 15 residues. The ends were cut back, 2 bases at V and 5 bases at J, with 12 bases in the middle.

This rearrangement joins TRBV5-1 to TRBJ2-7; the D is unclear. This CDR3 contains 13 residues. The ends were cut back, 4 bases at V and 7 bases at J, with 15 bases in the middle. Germline V gene lookup returns CDR1 SGHRS and CDR2 YFSETQ. The CDR3 protein is CASSLVEVGEQYF. CDR3 nucleotides: TGCGCCAGCAGCCTGGTCGAGGTCGGAGAGCAGTACTTC.

The table lists this clone with a few counts. The V call is TRBV2, the J call TRBJ2-4; D not resolved. Germline lookup yields CDR1 SNHLY and CDR2 FYNNEI. Trimming stripped 4 bases from V and 0 bases from J, with 4 bases between. The CDR3 is 13 residues long. The CDR3 loop reads CASSGVAKNIQYF. The CDR3 DNA is TGTGCCAGCAGTGGGGTAGCCAAAAACATTCAGTACTTC.

The V call is TRBV11-2, the J call TRBJ2-7; D assignment may be TRBD1 or TRBD2 (6 bases each). V shed 8 bases and J shed 1 base, with 12 bases lying between them. CDR3 length equals 13 residues. Germline CDR1 and CDR2: SGHAT and FQNNGV. Here the CDR3 DNA reads TGTGCCAGCCTCGGGGGCGGTTCCTACGAGCAGTACTTC. This sequence encodes CASLGGGSYEQYF.

The chain uses TRBV2 and TRBJ1-2, with D uncertain. V was trimmed by 4 bases and J by 6 bases, leaving 15 bases between them. This CDR3 region has 14 residues. CDR1 and CDR2 (germline): SNHLY, FYNNEI. DNA for the CDR3: TGTGCCAGCAGTGTCTGGTCGGTGGTAGATGGCTACACCTTC. Protein: CASSVWSVVDGYTF.

The J gene is TRBJ2-5, the V gene TRBV19; tentatively, D is TRBD1 (6 bases). Trimming removed 3 bases from V and 2 bases from J, with 7 bases in between. CDR1 and CDR2 from the germline V gene are LNHDA and SQIVND (reference sequence). This CDR3 region has 13 residues. CDR3 coding DNA: TGTGCCAGTAGTATGAGGGGGCAAGAGACCCAGTACTTC. Its protein product is CASSMRGQETQYF.

This clone was seen more than once but under ten times. The chain joins TRBV19 to TRBJ1-2, with 9 bases fitting TRBD1. Germline loops: CDR1 LNHDA, CDR2 SQIVND (reference sequence). This CDR3 is built from 15 residues. With V trimmed by 6 bases and J by 7 bases, 12 bases remained unmatched. The CDR3 is CASSTGQGISGGYTF. The CDR3 DNA sequence: TGTGCCAGTAGCACGGGACAGGGAATCTCGGGTGGCTACACCTTC.

The rearrangement joins TRBV18 to TRBJ2-5, with 8 bases fitting TRBD1. With V trimmed by 0 bases and J by 9 bases, 0 bases remained unmatched. This CDR3 contains 12 residues. Germline loops: CDR1 KGHSH, CDR2 LQKENI. The CDR3 nucleotides read TGTGCCAGCTCACCACCGACAGGGGCCCAGTACTTC. Residues: CASSPPTGAQYF.

J is TRBJ1-5 and V is TRBV28, with D unresolved. This CDR3 is 13 amino acids long. From germline, CDR1 is MDHEN and CDR2 SYDVKM. Trimming shortened V by 6 bases and J by 5 bases, and 11 bases separated the two germline ends. The CDR3 nucleotides are TGTGCCAGCAGCCCCCCACTCGATCAGCCCCAGCATTTT. Translated: CASSPPLDQPQHF.

This chain joins TRBV1 and TRBJ1-6. TRBV1 is classified as a pseudogene. The CDR3 has 11 residues. The CDR3 nucleotides are TGCACCAGCAGCCGCGTTAACCCCCTCCACTTT. Protein product: CTSSRVNPLHF.

The chain couples TRBV19 to TRBJ2-6; no clear D. This CDR3 is built from 15 residues. Trimming took off 4 bases at V and 0 bases at J, with 7 bases between the two ends. Germline CDR1 LNHDA, CDR2 SQIVND (reference sequence). DNA of the CDR3: TGTGCCAGTAGTACCCTCCGCTCTGGGGCCAACGTCCTGACTTTC. Its protein is CASSTLRSGANVLTF.

The gene calls are TRBV12-5 and TRBJ2-7, with TRBD1 identical over 7 bases. The germline gives CDR1 LGHNT, CDR2 FRNRAP. V was clipped by 6 bases and J by 2 bases; unmatched bases: 4. The CDR3 is made up of 13 amino acids. In nucleotides, the CDR3 is TGTGCTAGTGGCGGGGACAGCCCCTACGAGCAGTACTTC. It encodes CASGGDSPYEQYF.

The CDR3 here is CASRTGGSGEAFF. As DNA, the CDR3 is TGTGCCAGCAGAACCGGGGGGTCGGGGGAAGCTTTCTTT. J is TRBJ1-1 and V is TRBV28; D is perhaps TRBD1 (5 bases). Trimming removed 6 bases from V and 8 bases from J, with 16 bases in between. Germline V CDR1 and CDR2: MDHEN, SYDVKM. This CDR3 comprises 13 residues.

The rearrangement uses TRBV4-2 and TRBJ1-2; 10 bases are shared with TRBD1. Per germline, CDR1 LGHNA and CDR2 YNFKEQ. The length of the CDR3 is 15 residues. V shed 3 bases and J 0 bases; nucleotides not matched to a gene: 1. CDR3 in amino acids: CASSQGTGANYGYTF. CDR3 nucleotide sequence: TGTGCCAGCAGCCAGGGGACAGGGGCTAACTATGGCTACACCTTC.

V is TRBV7-2 and J is TRBJ2-5, with D perhaps assigned TRBD1 or TRBD2 (5 bases each). The ends were cut back, 5 bases at V and 4 bases at J, with 14 bases in the middle. CDR1 is SGHTA, CDR2 FQGNSA, per germline. This CDR3 spans 14 amino acids. The CDR3 is CASSLNGTPETQYF. CDR3 nucleotide sequence: TGTGCCAGCAGCCTTAACGGGACCCCAGAGACCCAGTACTTC.

The V gene is TRBV18, the J gene TRBJ1-2, with 7 bases fitting TRBD1. The trim removed 2 bases at V and 6 bases at J, leaving 12 bases unmatched. The CDR3 is 16 residues long. Per the germline V gene, CDR1 is KGHSH and CDR2 is LQKENI. This CDR3 is CASSPIPGQANNGYTF. CDR3 DNA: TGTGCCAGCTCACCAATTCCCGGACAGGCTAATAATGGCTACACCTTC.

This chain connects TRBV5-4 to TRBJ2-3; the D is unclear. CDR1 and CDR2 from the germline V gene are SGHNT and YYREEE (reference sequence). The CDR3 is made up of 14 amino acids. The V and J ends lost 2 bases and 0 bases respectively, with 7 bases between them. CDR3: CASSFLTSTDTQYF. The CDR3 nucleotides are TGTGCCAGCAGCTTTCTTACGAGCACAGATACGCAGTATTTT.

DNA of the CDR3: TGTGCCAGCAGTCCGTATCTCAGCGGGGGGGCCCCCGGGGAGCTGTTTTTT. Protein sequence: CASSPYLSGGAPGELFF. The rearrangement joins TRBV27 to TRBJ2-2; 10 positions match TRBD2. Germline V gene sequence: CDR1 MNHEY, CDR2 SMNVEV (reference sequence). J was trimmed by 6 bases and V by 5 bases; bases with no gene match: 12. The CDR3 is 17 residues long.

The V call is TRBV7-8, the J call TRBJ1-4; unclear D gene. Germline CDR1 and CDR2: SGHVS and FQNEAQ. V dropped 6 bases and J dropped 3 bases, with 11 bases sitting between them. This CDR3 contains 14 residues. CDR3 region: CASSLWSSNEKLFF. The CDR3 DNA is TGTGCCAGCAGTTTATGGAGCTCTAATGAAAAACTGTTTTTT. The full variable domain, its missing parts supplied by reference TRBV7-8 and TRBJ1-4, is GAGVSQSPRYKVAKRGQDVALRCDPISGHVSLFWYQQALGQGPEFLTYFQNEAQLDKSGLPSDRFFAERPEGSVSTLKIQRTQQEDSAVYLCASSLWSSNEKLFFGSGTQLSVL.

The chain recombines TRBV27 with TRBJ2-1, with D tentatively TRBD2 (6 bases). Trimming removed 5 bases from V and 2 bases from J, with 10 bases in between. Germline loops: CDR1 MNHEY, CDR2 SMNVEV (reference sequence). The CDR3 totals 14 residues. The CDR3 reads CASSKRATYNEQFF. As DNA, the CDR3 is TGTGCCAGCAGTAAGCGGGCCACCTACAATGAGCAGTTCTTC.

This clone was seen a single time. The chain recombines TRBV7-2 with TRBJ2-5, with a possible D match to TRBD1 (6 bases). Germline assignment: CDR1 SGHTA and CDR2 FQGNSA. The CDR3 extends over 13 amino acids. V was trimmed by 5 bases and J by 1 base, leaving 8 bases between them. This CDR3 is CASSRQVQETQYF. DNA for the CDR3: TGTGCCAGCAGCCGACAGGTCCAAGAGACCCAGTACTTC.

This clone was observed a few times. The J gene is TRBJ2-6, the V gene TRBV7-9, with 8 positions matching TRBD2. Germline V CDR1 and CDR2: SEHNR, FQNEAQ (reference sequence). The CDR3 totals 18 residues. Trimming at V came to 5 bases and at J to 0 bases, leaving 9 bases not matched to a gene. The CDR3 DNA reads as TGTGCCAGCAGCCCGAGCGGGGGAGGGGCCTCTGGGGCCAACGTCCTGACTTTC. Translated: CASSPSGGGASGANVLTF.